The 10 T cell receptor beta chains below come from one sample, sequenced in a study of CD8 T cells in ankylosing spondylitis (dated by TCRdb to about 2017). Points the paper makes about the study in general: Blood from ankylosing spondylitis patients appeared to be characterized by a TCR beta motif made up of under ten highly homologous amino acid variants.

No antigen is known for these receptors. The library was generated by 5' RACE. Sequencing instrument: Illumina HiSeq 2500. Clones were called with MiXCR by TCRdb after fastp trimmed the public reads at Q25, and only in-frame beta chains were retained. Every CDR3 protein is listed once, alongside the most common genes and DNA of its rows. Across this sample there are 700,000 to 850,000 distinct CDR3 sequences, with about 12% seen only once. Clones ranked in the top ten supply 0.51% of the sample. Material: blood, either unsorted or a sorted T cell fraction (not recorded which). These receptors came from a male donor with ankylosing spondylitis.

The rearrangement joins TRBV9 to TRBJ2-2, with D possibly TRBD1 on 6 matching bases. This CDR3 region has 16 residues. V lost 3 bases, J lost 6 bases, and 18 bases lay in between. Germline V CDR1 and CDR2: SGDLS, YYNGEE. The CDR3 DNA reads TGTGCCAGCAGCGCCACAGGGCGTAGGTCTTCCGGGGAGCTGTTTTTT. This sequence encodes CASSATGRRSSGELFF.

The chain is built from TRBV5-6 and TRBJ2-2; maybe TRBD1 (5 bases). V lost 4 bases and J lost 5, with 12 bases in between. The CDR3 extends over 14 amino acids. Germline lookup yields CDR1 SGHDT and CDR2 YYEEEE. The CDR3, as DNA: TGTGCCAGCAGCCGTAGAGCAGGGACCGGGGAGCTGTTTTTT. This translates into CASSRRAGTGELFF.

This clonotype was detected ten times or more. V and J are TRBV20-1 and TRBJ2-7, with 8 bases aligning to TRBD1. CDR1 and CDR2 from the germline V gene are DFQATT and SNEGSKA (reference sequence). The CDR3 length is 15 residues. V shed 0 bases and J 0 bases; nucleotides not matched to a gene: 4. CDR3 coding DNA: TGCAGTGCTAGAGACCTGGGGACAGGCTCCTACGAGCAGTACTTC. It translates to CSARDLGTGSYEQYF.

This clonotype was picked up a small number of times. The chain links TRBV28 to TRBJ1-5; D is perhaps TRBD1 (5 bases). The germline V gene has CDR1 MDHEN and CDR2 SYDVKM. This CDR3 region has 18 residues. Trimming removed 4 bases from V and 2 bases from J, with 21 bases in between. The CDR3 reads CASSSLEGRGYGNQPQHF. The CDR3 DNA follows: TGTGCCAGCAGTTCCCTGGAGGGCCGGGGGTATGGCAATCAGCCCCAGCATTTT.

This clonotype came up a few times. V and J are TRBV5-1 and TRBJ1-2, with no clear D. The CDR3 runs 14 residues. V was trimmed by 4 bases and J by 0 bases, leaving 10 bases between them. In germline, CDR1 is SGHRS, CDR2 YFSETQ. The chain's CDR3 is CASSQLLPNYGYTF. The CDR3 DNA follows: TGCGCCAGCAGCCAGTTGCTCCCTAACTATGGCTACACCTTC. Supplemented by reference TRBV5-1 and TRBJ1-2, the full variable domain reads KAGVTQTPRYLIKTRGQQVTLSCSPISGHRSVSWYQQTPGQGLQFLFEYFSETQRNKGNFPGRFSGRQFSNSRSEMNVSTLELGDSALYLCASSQLLPNYGYTFGSGTRLTVV.

This clonotype has just a few counts. The genes are TRBV5-1 and TRBJ2-5; D is possibly TRBD2 (5 bases). CDR3 length equals 14 residues. Trimming removed 2 bases at V and 7 bases at J, with 15 bases between. In germline, CDR1 is SGHRS, CDR2 YFSETQ. The CDR3 sequence: CASSFGEPKTTQYF. DNA of the CDR3: TGCGCCAGCAGCTTTGGGGAGCCCAAGACGACCCAGTACTTC.

This chain joins TRBV7-3 and TRBJ2-3; D call uncertain. CDR1 and CDR2 from the germline V gene are SGHTA and FQGTGA. The CDR3 is 15 residues long. Trimming stripped 1 base from V and 6 bases from J, with 14 bases between. The CDR3 loop reads CASSLMSGAGDTQYF. The CDR3 nucleotides are TGTGCCAGCAGCTTAATGAGTGGTGCCGGGGATACGCAGTATTTT.

V gene TRBV6-5 combines with J gene TRBJ2-7; D gene ambiguous. Germline lookup yields CDR1 MNHEY and CDR2 SVGAGI. V was pared by 2 bases and J by 0 bases, with 11 bases between. The CDR3 length is 15 residues. CDR3 amino acids: CASSYQTSSSYEQYF. DNA of the CDR3: TGTGCCAGCAGTTACCAGACATCGAGCTCCTACGAGCAGTACTTC.

A few counts support this clonotype. The chain recombines TRBV7-2 with TRBJ2-7; either TRBD1 or TRBD2 may fit D (6 bases each). V was cut by 1 base and J by 3 bases, with 19 bases left in between. Looked up from germline, CDR1 is SGHTA and CDR2 is FQGNSA. This CDR3 is 17 amino acids long. CDR3: CASSLGIFRGAFYEQYF. The CDR3 DNA reads TGTGCCAGCAGCTTAGGGATATTTAGGGGGGCTTTCTACGAGCAGTACTTC. The whole variable domain, filled in from reference TRBV7-2 and TRBJ2-7, reads GAGVSQSPSNKVTEKGKDVELRCDPISGHTALYWYRQSLGQGLEFLIYFQGNSAPDKSGLPSDRFSAERTGGSVSTLTIQRTQQEDSAVYLCASSLGIFRGAFYEQYFGPGTRLTVT.

V usage is TRBV20-1 and J usage is TRBJ2-7; 8 nucleotides agree with TRBD1. This CDR3 spans 15 amino acids. The V gene's germline CDR1 is DFQATT and CDR2 SNEGSKA (reference sequence). The V and J ends lost 2 bases and 0 bases, in that order; junction bases with no gene match: 6. The CDR3 here is CSARSDRGSSYEQYF. CDR3 nucleotide sequence: TGCAGTGCTAGATCCGACAGGGGTAGCTCCTACGAGCAGTACTTC.